One sample yielded the 16 T cell receptor beta chains listed below, sequenced in a study of blood T cell repertoires in COVID-19. The method was immunoSEQ multiplex PCR; TCRdb's version includes in-frame clones alone and lacks a portion of them. The sample contains approximately 86,000 clones, 75% to 85% of which appear only once. Sequencing input: peripheral blood. The receptor set was obtained from a woman in her seventies with acute or convalescent COVID-19.

The genes are TRBV19 and TRBJ1-1; TRBD1 matches 11 bases. The CDR3 covers 17 residues. Germline V gives CDR1 LNHDA, CDR2 SQIVND (reference sequence). After removal of 6 bases from V and 0 bases from J, the junction contained 9 bases not matched to a gene. In nucleotides, the CDR3 is TGTGCCAGTAGCCCGCGAGGGACAGGGGGGTTGAACACTGAAGCTTTCTTT. Its translation: CASSPRGTGGLNTEAFF. Combining the CDR3 with reference TRBV19 and TRBJ1-1 gives the whole variable domain DGGITQSPKYLFRKEGQNVTLSCEQNLNHDAMYWYRQDPGQGLRLIYYSQIVNDFQKGDIAEGYSVSREKKESFPLTVTSAQKNPTAFYLCASSPRGTGGLNTEAFFGQGTRLTVV.

The chain links TRBV5-1 to TRBJ2-5, with a tentative D call TRBD1 (5 bases). The length of the CDR3 is 13 residues. Germline values: CDR1 SGHRS, CDR2 YFSETQ. V dropped 2 bases and J dropped 5 bases, with 10 bases sitting between them. CDR3 DNA: TGCGCCAGCAGCTTAAGGGGTGATGAGACCCAGTACTTC. Protein: CASSLRGDETQYF.

This clone is a singleton in its sample. The chain couples TRBV5-6 to TRBJ1-1; 7 positions match TRBD1. The CDR3 has 13 amino acids. Losses at the gene ends were 4 bases for V and 2 bases for J; bases not matched to a gene: 2. CDR1 and CDR2 (germline): SGHDT, YYEEEE. For the CDR3, the DNA is TGTGCCAGCAGCGGGACAGCAAACACTGAAGCTTTCTTT. Protein sequence: CASSGTANTEAFF.

The V call is TRBV20-1, the J call TRBJ2-5, with 11 bases lining up with TRBD2. Germline loops: CDR1 DFQATT, CDR2 SNEGSKA (reference sequence). V lost 3 bases, J lost 5 bases, and 11 bases stayed unmatched. There are 16 residues in the CDR3. In DNA, the CDR3 is TGCAGTGCTAGTCGGGCTAGCGGGGGGTTCGTGGAGACCCAGTACTTC. It specifies CSASRASGGFVETQYF.

The chain carries TRBV2 and TRBJ2-7, with 11 bases identical to TRBD2. The CDR3 sequence is 16 residues long. J was trimmed by 0 bases and V by 6 bases; bases with no gene match: 7. Looked up from germline, CDR1 is SNHLY and CDR2 is FYNNEI. CDR3 sequence: CASSPDTSGSSYEQYF. In DNA, the CDR3 is TGTGCCAGCAGCCCCGATACTAGCGGGAGCTCCTACGAGCAGTACTTC. The full variable domain, its missing parts supplied by reference TRBV2 and TRBJ2-7, is EPEVTQTPSHQVTQMGQEVILRCVPISNHLYFYWYRQILGQKVEFLVSFYNNEISEKSEIFDDQFSVERPDGSNFTLKIRSTKLEDSAMYFCASSPDTSGSSYEQYFGPGTRLTVT.

The gene calls are TRBV11-1 and TRBJ2-1; weak D call: TRBD1 (6 bases). Trimming took 2 bases from V and 8 from J, leaving 16 bases between them. The CDR3 consists of 15 residues. Germline loops: CDR1 SGHAT, CDR2 FQDESV (reference sequence). The CDR3 bases are TGTGCCAGCAGCTTACTATGGGGGCCCGTTGATGAGCAGTTCTTC. Translating gives CASSLLWGPVDEQFF.

This clone appeared a few times. The rearrangement joins TRBV5-4 to TRBJ1-2, with TRBD1 as a possible D gene (6 bases). CDR1 and CDR2 from the germline V gene are SGHNT and YYREEE (reference sequence). The CDR3 length is 14 residues. V dropped 4 bases and J dropped 2 bases, with 12 bases sitting between them. The CDR3 loop is CASSRTEINYGYTF. In DNA form, the CDR3 reads TGTGCCAGCAGCCGGACAGAGATCAACTATGGCTACACCTTC. Drawing the rest from reference TRBV5-4 and TRBJ1-2, the complete variable domain is ETGVTQSPTHLIKTRGQQVTLRCSSQSGHNTVSWYQQALGQGPQFIFQYYREEENGRGNFPPRFSGLQFPNYSSELNVNALELDDSALYLCASSRTEINYGYTFGSGTRLTVV.

This clone turned up a few times. This sequence joins TRBV3-1 (or the pseudogene TRBV3-2) and TRBJ1-6; perhaps TRBD1 as D (5 bases). V dropped 5 bases and J dropped 6 bases, with 14 bases sitting between them. Looked up from germline, CDR1 is LGHDT and CDR2 is YNNKEL (reference sequence). This CDR3 spans 15 amino acids. The CDR3 sequence is CASSLTDSFNSPLHF. CDR3 sequence (DNA): TGTGCCAGCAGCTTAACCGACAGCTTTAATTCACCCCTCCACTTT.

J is TRBJ1-1 and V is TRBV5-1; the D gene is possibly TRBD1 (6 bases). The V end was cut by 7 bases, the J end by 6 bases, with 19 bases between. Germline CDR1 SGHRS, CDR2 YFSETQ. CDR3 length: 14 residues. DNA for the CDR3: TGCGCCAGCGGGCCGGGACACCAAGGAGCTGAAGCTTTCTTT. This translates into CASGPGHQGAEAFF.

The rearrangement joins TRBV6-5 to TRBJ1-1; D might be TRBD1 (5 bases). The CDR3 totals 13 residues. Trimming shortened V by 3 bases and J by 4 bases, and 9 bases separated the two germline ends. Germline V gene lookup returns CDR1 MNHEY and CDR2 SVGAGI. The CDR3 sequence: CASSYLGPTEAFF. CDR3 bases: TGTGCCAGCAGTTATCTGGGGCCCACTGAAGCTTTCTTT.

The genes are TRBV28 and TRBJ2-7; tentative D call: TRBD2 (6 bases). The length of the CDR3 is 14 residues. Trimming removed 3 bases from V and 6 bases from J, with 15 bases in between. Germline CDR1 MDHEN, CDR2 SYDVKM. The CDR3 DNA is TGTGCCAGCAGTTTCGGGACTTACGGGGGCGAGCAGTACTTC. As protein: CASSFGTYGGEQYF. Variable domain in full (rest from reference TRBV28 and TRBJ2-7): DVKVTQSSRYLVKRTGEKVFLECVQDMDHENMFWYRQDPGLGLRLIYFSYDVKMKEKGDIPEGYSVSREKKERFSLILESASTNQTSMYLCASSFGTYGGEQYFGPGTRLTVT.

The rearrangement uses TRBV7-8 and TRBJ2-3; D possibly corresponds to TRBD2 (6 bases). The CDR3 spans 15 residues. Germline CDR1 is SGHVS and CDR2 is FQNEAQ. Trimming shortened V by 2 bases and J by 2 bases, and 11 bases separated the two germline ends. The CDR3 DNA follows: TGTGCCAGCAGCTTACCGGGACTTGCCACAGATACGCAGTATTTT. Translated: CASSLPGLATDTQYF.

This rearrangement joins TRBV12-3 or TRBV12-4 to TRBJ2-7; no clear D. The ends were cut back, 4 bases at V and 3 bases at J, with 4 bases in the middle. This CDR3 spans 11 amino acids. In DNA, the CDR3 is TGTGCCAGCAGTTCCTTCTACGAGCAGTACTTC. Protein product: CASSSFYEQYF.

The chain is built from TRBV19 and TRBJ2-3; TRBD1 matches at 7 bases. This CDR3 is built from 17 residues. Germline V gene sequence: CDR1 LNHDA, CDR2 SQIVND (reference sequence). V was clipped by 4 bases and J by 0 bases; unmatched bases: 10. CDR3 nucleotides: TGTGCCAGTAGTACCAGAGGGGACAGCCTCAGCACAGATACGCAGTATTTT. Translating gives CASSTRGDSLSTDTQYF.

The chain is built from TRBV10-3 and TRBJ1-4; 9 bases are a match to TRBD1. Germline V gene lookup returns CDR1 ENHRY and CDR2 SYGVKD. CDR3 size: 15 residues. The J segment lost 10 bases and the V segment lost 0 bases, leaving 6 bases of the junction unmatched. The CDR3, as DNA: TGTGCCATCAGTGAGTCGCCGGGACAGGGAGGAAAACTGTTTTTT. Encoded protein: CAISESPGQGGKLFF.

This clone has a handful of counts. The identical CDR3 is also encoded by other nucleotide sequences in the sample. The chain carries TRBV6-5 and TRBJ1-6; 8 nucleotides agree with TRBD1. CDR1 is MNHEY and CDR2 is SVGAGI in the germline V gene. J lost 10 bases, V lost 6 bases, and 8 bases had no gene match. The CDR3 runs 14 residues. The CDR3 is CASSLDRGSSPLHF. CDR3 sequence (DNA): TGTGCCAGCAGCCTCGACAGGGGTAGCTCACCCCTCCACTTT.